This T cell receptor beta chain was captured by sequencing in a study of cytotoxic CD8 clonotypes in ibrutinib-treated CLL. Study information: Per sample, productive templates averaged around 260,000 and productive rearrangements averaged 94,082.

With respect to this clone: Its specificity is not known.

Study results and limitations: Public clonotypes, rarely seen, contracted or held steady on treatment.

This table comes from immunoSEQ multiplex PCR, and its TCRdb copy is limited to in-frame clones, with some not included. Altogether approximately 84,000 clones are present, roughly 77% being singletons, with the ten largest covering nearly 5%. Source: PBMCs, taken after 12 months of ibrutinib treatment. The receptor was derived from a human donor with chronic lymphocytic leukemia.

CDR3 amino acids: CATSRPAGEKLFF. The CDR3 nucleotides read TGTGCCACCAGCAGACCTGCCGGGGAAAAACTGTTTTTT. This sequence joins TRBV15 and TRBJ1-4; unclear D gene. The CDR3 sequence is 13 residues long. Looked up from germline, CDR1 is LNHNV and CDR2 is YYDKDF (reference sequence). V lost 2 bases to trimming and J lost 8 bases, with 9 bases between them.